The T cell receptor beta chain under discussion was sequenced for a study of Graves' ophthalmopathy and Graves' hyperthyroidism. Whole-study findings and limits: Clonotypes were expanded in thyroid at above 0.001 frequency, and most also appeared in blood.

Beta-chain TCR CDR3 regions were amplified from RNA transcripts. RT-PCR in the first round used HTBI primers; a second-round multiplex PCR followed. TCRdb passed the multiplex PCR reads through MiXCR, listing each CDR3 protein once. The sample holds 300,000 to 450,000 distinct CDR3 sequences, about a sixth seen once. In this sample, this clonotype turned up many times. Antigen unknown. The junction had 13 bases not matched to a gene; V was cut back by 6 bases and J by 3 bases. Germline assignment: CDR1 MNHEY and CDR2 SVGAGI. The CDR3 is made up of 16 amino acids. This receptor was obtained from an adult woman with stable Graves' hyperthyroidism. V usage is TRBV6-5 and J usage is TRBJ2-7, with 8 bases lining up with TRBD1. The sequenced sample was peripheral blood. CDR3: CASRSTSGGVIYEQYF. For the CDR3, the DNA is TGTGCCAGCAGATCCACCTCAGGGGGCGTGATCTACGAGCAGTACTTC.